Sequencing of this T cell receptor (beta chain) was carried out in a study of T cells in Graves' hyperthyroidism and ophthalmopathy. Notes on the study in general: Appearing also in blood were most of the thyroid clonotypes expanded above 0.001. Ophthalmopathy cases were set apart from stable hyperthyroidism by a 13 V-J model.

Aged 18 to 65, the patients had hyperthyroidism that was newly diagnosed and had lasted under 2 months. The study excluded patients with uncontrolled infection, other autoimmune disease, pregnancy or lactation. TCR beta CDR3 sequences were amplified from RNA transcripts. HTBI primers were the set used in a first-round RT-PCR of the TCR CDR3. In TCRdb, the multiplex PCR reads were re-called with MiXCR into one record per CDR3 protein. The table shows a few hundred thousand distinct CDR3 sequences, with around 14% occurring only once. The sample holds many counts of this clonotype. Its antigen is unknown. The junction had 13 bases not matched to a gene; V was cut back by 8 bases and J by 5 bases. The CDR3 is 15 amino acids. The V gene's germline CDR1 is SGHVS and CDR2 FQNEAQ.

This sequence was found in a woman younger than 30 with Graves' hyperthyroidism. Sequenced sample: blood. The chain is built from TRBV7-8 and TRBJ2-3; TRBD2 matches at 7 bases. CDR3 sequence reads: CASSLYREEVDTQYF. The CDR3 DNA is TGTGCCAGCTCATTGTACCGGGAGGAGGTAGATACGCAGTATTTT.